The 26 T cell receptor beta chains below all came from one sample that was sequenced in a study of blood T cell repertoires in COVID-19. Here immunoSEQ multiplex PCR was the method, and the copy in TCRdb shows in-frame clones only, minus some. The table has roughly 350,000 clones, around 91% seen once. Sequences were obtained from peripheral blood. The receptors derive from a woman aged 18 to 35 who had recovered from COVID-19.

The rearrangement joins TRBV11-3 to TRBJ2-5; 8 bases map to TRBD2. This CDR3 has 16 amino acids. Germline assignment: CDR1 SGHNT and CDR2 YENEEA. V was pared by 2 bases and J by 2 bases, with 7 bases of the junction left unmatched. The CDR3 bases are TGTGCCAGCAGCTTACGAGCGGGGGTGAGGCAAGAGACCCAGTACTTC. Residues: CASSLRAGVRQETQYF.

The rearrangement joins TRBV7-9 to TRBJ2-1, with 10 bases matching TRBD2. Germline V lookup: CDR1 SEHNR, CDR2 FQNEAQ (reference sequence). The ends lost 3 bases at V and 9 bases at J; junction bases unmatched: 8. The CDR3 contains 15 residues. This chain's CDR3 is CASSFRASGSGEQFF. The CDR3 region has the DNA TGTGCCAGCAGCTTTAGGGCTAGCGGGAGTGGTGAGCAGTTCTTC.

The V call is TRBV3-1 (or the pseudogene TRBV3-2), the J call TRBJ2-7; 8 nucleotides match TRBD2. The CDR3 spans 14 residues. Trimming cost V 1 base and J 4 bases; bases outside gene matches: 3. Germline loops: CDR1 LGHDT, CDR2 YNNKEL (reference sequence). The CDR3 bases are TGTGCCAGCAGCCAAGGACTAGCGACATACGAGCAGTACGTC. This translates into CASSQGLATYEQYV.

For this clone: Other nucleotide sequences from this sample produce the same CDR3. The chain is built from TRBV7-2 and TRBJ2-1; D gene uncertain. V dropped 5 bases and J dropped 6 bases, with 5 bases sitting between them. In germline, CDR1 is SGHTA, CDR2 FQGNSA. This CDR3 comprises 11 residues. Written as DNA, the CDR3 is TGTGCCAGCAGCCCTAGCAATGAGCAGTTCTTC. It is translated as CASSPSNEQFF.

This clone was seen only a few times. This sequence joins TRBV29-1 and TRBJ2-3, with 7 bases fitting TRBD1. The germline gives CDR1 SQVTM, CDR2 ANQGSEA. V lost 5 bases to trimming and J lost 1 base; unmatched junction nucleotides: 6. The CDR3 contains 14 residues. This chain's CDR3 is CSVSRGRGTDTQYF. The DNA of the CDR3 is TGCAGCGTTTCAAGGGGGCGCGGCACAGATACGCAGTATTTT.

The rearrangement links TRBV4-1 to TRBJ2-1; TRBD2 agrees at 8 bases. The CDR3 has 17 amino acids. After removal of 0 bases from V and 4 bases from J, the junction contained 8 bases not matched to a gene. Germline V gene lookup returns CDR1 MGHRA and CDR2 YSYEKL. CDR3 in DNA: TGCGCCAGCAGCCAAGATGGGGGAGCGGGAGTTTACAATGAGCAGTTCTTC. It encodes CASSQDGGAGVYNEQFF.

V gene TRBV2 combines with J gene TRBJ2-1; 11 bases fit TRBD2. The CDR3 spans 15 residues. Per germline, CDR1 SNHLY and CDR2 FYNNEI. V was pared by 5 bases and J by 5 bases, with 5 bases of the junction left unmatched. The CDR3 spells CASSLGLAANNEQFF. CDR3 sequence (DNA): TGTGCCAGCAGTCTGGGACTAGCGGCCAACAATGAGCAGTTCTTC.

V is TRBV5-1 and J is TRBJ2-3, with 9 positions matching TRBD1. CDR1 is SGHRS and CDR2 is YFSETQ in the germline V gene. After removal of 3 bases from V and 4 bases from J, the junction contained 3 bases not matched to a gene. The CDR3 runs to 14 residues. CDR3 sequence reads: CASSYDRGSDTQYF. The DNA of the CDR3 is TGCGCCAGCAGCTATGACAGGGGGTCAGATACGCAGTATTTT.

The chain links TRBV6-5 to TRBJ2-1; TRBD2 agrees at 7 bases. Trimming cost V 5 bases and J 8 bases; bases outside gene matches: 3. The CDR3 has 12 amino acids. Germline CDR1 is MNHEY and CDR2 is SVGAGI. CDR3 nucleotides: TGTGCCAGCAGTCGGGCGGGGGATGAGCAGTTCTTC. This encodes CASSRAGDEQFF.

The J gene is TRBJ2-2, the V gene TRBV7-2; D remains ambiguous. Per germline, CDR1 SGHTA and CDR2 FQGNSA. V was trimmed by 1 base and J by 6 bases, leaving 6 bases between them. The CDR3 totals 13 residues. The DNA for the CDR3 is TGTGCCAGCAGCTTAGAATCTTCCGGGGAGCTGTTTTTT. Protein product: CASSLESSGELFF.

This rearrangement joins TRBV7-2 to TRBJ2-4; a weak D match, TRBD1 (6 bases). The V and J ends lost 1 base and 4 bases respectively, with 17 bases between them. This CDR3 has 17 amino acids. Looked up from germline, CDR1 is SGHTA and CDR2 is FQGNSA. The CDR3 region has the DNA TGTGCCAGCAGCTTAGTAGGCAGGGGACGGCTAAAAAACATTCAGTACTTC. Translating it yields CASSLVGRGRLKNIQYF.

As concerns this clone: Its ends do not fully match the called genes, so a read error is possible. The genes are TRBV6-6 and TRBJ2-2, with 8 bases aligning to TRBD1. CDR1 MNHNY and CDR2 SVGAGI come from the germline V gene (reference sequence). CDR3 size: 16 residues. In nucleotides, the CDR3 is TGTGCCAGCAGTTACCCGACAGGGGCGAACGCCGGGGAGCTGTTTTTT. Its translation: CASSYPTGANAGELFF.

The V call is TRBV5-4, the J call TRBJ2-1, with 9 bases aligning to TRBD2. Per the germline V gene, CDR1 is SGHNT and CDR2 is YYREEE (reference sequence). The CDR3 runs 14 residues. With V trimmed by 3 bases and J by 7 bases, 5 bases remained unmatched. This CDR3 is CASSSPLAGNEQFF. The CDR3 bases are TGTGCCAGCAGCTCCCCCCTAGCGGGAAATGAGCAGTTCTTC.

This sequence joins TRBV4-3 and TRBJ2-3; 9 nucleotides line up with TRBD2. The CDR3 is 17 amino acids. Germline assignment: CDR1 LGHNA and CDR2 YSLEER. V shed 0 bases, J shed 4 bases, and the junction held 8 bases outside the gene matches. Written as DNA, the CDR3 is TGCGCCAGCAGCCAAGAATCTCCGGGACTAGCTTCAGATACGCAGTATTTT. Protein: CASSQESPGLASDTQYF.

The chain couples TRBV7-8 to TRBJ2-7; 9 nucleotides align to TRBD1. V lost 5 bases to trimming and J lost 4 bases; unmatched junction nucleotides: 6. The CDR3 contains 14 residues. Germline CDR1 is SGHVS and CDR2 is FQNEAQ. CDR3 sequence reads: CASSLGTGTYEQYV. In nucleotides, the CDR3 is TGTGCCAGCAGCCTCGGGACAGGGACTTACGAGCAGTACGTC.

This clone was picked up one time. The chain combines TRBV27 with TRBJ1-5; tentative D call: TRBD1 (6 bases). CDR3 size: 16 residues. Germline loops: CDR1 MNHEY, CDR2 SMNVEV (reference sequence). Trimming took off 4 bases at V and 5 bases at J, with 18 bases between the two ends. The CDR3 region has the DNA TGTGCCAGCAGTTCAAACCCAGTAGGGGGGGATCAGCCCCAGCATTTT. Translated: CASSSNPVGGDQPQHF.

The chain recombines TRBV9 with TRBJ2-5, with 16 bases fitting TRBD2. In germline, CDR1 is SGDLS, CDR2 YYNGEE. J lost 2 bases, V lost 4 bases, and 5 bases had no gene match. CDR3 length equals 17 residues. Here the CDR3 DNA reads TGTGCCAGCAGCCCGGGGACTAGCGGGAGGGAGCAAGAGACCCAGTACTTC. This gives the protein CASSPGTSGREQETQYF. The complete variable domain, with remaining parts taken from reference TRBV9 and TRBJ2-5, reads DSGVTQTPKHLITATGQRVTLRCSPRSGDLSVYWYQQSLDQGLQFLIQYYNGEERAKGNILERFSAQQFPDLHSELNLSSLELGDSALYFCASSPGTSGREQETQYFGPGTRLLVL.

The J gene is TRBJ1-1, the V gene TRBV10-2; TRBD1 agrees at 9 bases. Germline trimming cut 6 bases from V and 5 bases from J; bases unmatched to any gene: 4. The CDR3 extends over 13 amino acids. Germline V gene lookup returns CDR1 WSHSY and CDR2 SAAADI. The CDR3 DNA reads as TGCGCCAGCAGCCCAGGACAGGGGACTGAAGCTTTCTTT. Translated, it gives CASSPGQGTEAFF.

The genes are TRBV5-4 and TRBJ1-2; D ambiguous. The CDR3 sequence is 13 residues long. The V gene lost 1 base and the J gene lost 6 bases, with 10 bases spanning the gap. Germline loops: CDR1 SGHNT, CDR2 YYREEE (reference sequence). CDR3 bases: TGTGCCAGCAGCTTGTTCACAGCAGATGGCTACACCTTC. Its protein is CASSLFTADGYTF.

The genes are TRBV6-5 and TRBJ1-2, with no clear D. V lost 4 bases to trimming and J lost 6 bases, with 21 bases between them. CDR1 MNHEY and CDR2 SVGAGI come from the germline V gene. CDR3 length: 16 amino acids. The CDR3 loop is CASSFLFSATEDGYTF. The DNA for the CDR3 is TGTGCCAGCAGTTTTCTCTTTTCGGCGACGGAGGATGGCTACACCTTC.

The chain joins TRBV20-1 to TRBJ1-2, with 11 bases aligning to TRBD1. CDR1 DFQATT and CDR2 SNEGSKA come from the germline V gene (reference sequence). This CDR3 has 11 residues. After removal of 5 bases from V and 10 bases from J, the junction contained 3 bases not matched to a gene. The CDR3 DNA is TGCAGTGCTGGACAGGGGGCAGACTACACCTTC. It yields the protein CSAGQGADYTF.

This chain joins TRBV11-3 and TRBJ2-2; 8 bases agree with TRBD2. The CDR3 has 15 residues. In germline, CDR1 is SGHNT, CDR2 YENEEA. J gave up 1 base and V 6 bases, and 4 bases lay outside the gene matches. The CDR3 coding sequence is TGTGCCAGCAGTTGGAGCGGGAGGAACACCGGGGAGCTGTTTTTT. It translates to CASSWSGRNTGELFF.

J is TRBJ1-1 and V is TRBV7-9; TRBD1 agrees at 8 bases. Germline trimming cut 0 bases from V and 5 bases from J; bases unmatched to any gene: 5. The CDR3 sequence is 15 residues long. The germline V gene has CDR1 SEHNR and CDR2 FQNEAQ (reference sequence). CDR3 nucleotides: TGTGCCAGCAGCTTAGCCTCAGGGGGCAAGACTGAAGCTTTCTTT. This codes for CASSLASGGKTEAFF. Looking up the rest from reference TRBV7-9 and TRBJ1-1 gives the full variable domain: DTGVSQNPRHKITKRGQNVTFRCDPISEHNRLYWYRQTLGQGPEFLTYFQNEAQLEKSRLLSDRFSAERPKGSFSTLEIQRTEQGDSAMYLCASSLASGGKTEAFFGQGTRLTVV.

V is TRBV5-4 and J is TRBJ2-1, with 9 bases matching TRBD2. The germline gives CDR1 SGHNT, CDR2 YYREEE (reference sequence). The CDR3 spans 16 residues. V trimming: 1 base; J trimming: 5 bases; junction bases outside the gene matches: 7. CDR3 residues: CASSLYLSGGNNEQFF. The CDR3 bases are TGTGCCAGCAGCTTGTATCTAAGCGGGGGGAACAATGAGCAGTTCTTC.

The V gene is TRBV2, the J gene TRBJ1-1, with 7 bases fitting TRBD1. The CDR3 runs 15 residues. In germline, CDR1 is SNHLY, CDR2 FYNNEI. Trimming at V came to 5 bases and at J to 0 bases, leaving 6 bases not matched to a gene. The CDR3 nucleotides read TGTGCCAGCAGTTGGGACAGCAACATGAACACTGAAGCTTTCTTT. Translation gives CASSWDSNMNTEAFF.

J is TRBJ2-5 and V is TRBV4-3; maybe TRBD1 (6 bases). The CDR3 sequence is 20 residues long. Germline CDR1 and CDR2: LGHNA and YSLEER. V dropped 0 bases and J dropped 2 bases, with 25 bases sitting between them. For the CDR3, the DNA is TGCGCCAGCAGCCAAGATCTTACAGGTGTAGGACAGTACTTACAAGAGACCCAGTACTTC. It specifies CASSQDLTGVGQYLQETQYF.